The 22 T cell receptor beta chains below come from one sample, sequenced in a study of neurological immune-mediated disorders. MiXCR was run by TCRdb on the 5' RACE reads, yielding one entry per CDR3 protein. The top ten clones hold about 6.8% of a sample with under 85,000 distinct CDR3 sequences, roughly 13% of them seen once. Source material: PBMCs. The receptors come from a woman in her forties or fifties in good health.

Many counts were recorded for this clonotype. The gene calls are TRBV28 and TRBJ2-7, with D unclear. There are 11 residues in the CDR3. V was cut by 6 bases and J by 3 bases, with 6 bases left in between. Per the germline V gene, CDR1 is MDHEN and CDR2 is SYDVKM. CDR3 sequence reads: CASSPFYEQYF. CDR3 DNA: TGTGCCAGCAGCCCGTTCTACGAGCAGTACTTC. The variable domain in full, with the rest retrieved from reference TRBV28 and TRBJ2-7, is DVKVTQSSRYLVKRTGEKVFLECVQDMDHENMFWYRQDPGLGLRLIYFSYDVKMKEKGDIPEGYSVSREKKERFSLILESASTNQTSMYLCASSPFYEQYFGPGTRLTVT.

This clonotype came up many times. The chain couples TRBV5-1 to TRBJ2-5, with TRBD2 identical over 13 bases. The CDR3 loop spans 15 amino acids. Germline values: CDR1 SGHRS, CDR2 YFSETQ. J lost 3 bases, V lost 6 bases, and 5 bases had no gene match. CDR3 residues: CASTRTSGSEETQYF. The CDR3 DNA is TGCGCCAGCACAAGGACTAGCGGGAGTGAAGAGACCCAGTACTTC. Based on the CDR3 plus reference TRBV5-1 and TRBJ2-5, the full variable domain is KAGVTQTPRYLIKTRGQQVTLSCSPISGHRSVSWYQQTPGQGLQFLFEYFSETQRNKGNFPGRFSGRQFSNSRSEMNVSTLELGDSALYLCASTRTSGSEETQYFGPGTRLLVL.

Many counts were recorded for this clonotype. V usage is TRBV20-1 and J usage is TRBJ2-1; tentative D call: TRBD2 (6 bases). Trimming took 0 bases from V and 5 from J, leaving 17 bases between them. The CDR3 is made up of 16 amino acids. Germline V gene lookup returns CDR1 DFQATT and CDR2 SNEGSKA (reference sequence). CDR3 region: CSAREGWGGKDNEQFF. Here the CDR3 DNA reads TGCAGTGCTAGAGAGGGGTGGGGCGGGAAAGACAATGAGCAGTTCTTC.

The table lists this clonotype with many counts. V is TRBV4-1 and J is TRBJ1-2; D uncertain. There are 15 residues in the CDR3. V lost 1 base and J 2 bases, leaving 11 bases between the germline ends. Per the germline V gene, CDR1 is MGHRA and CDR2 is YSYEKL. In nucleotides, the CDR3 is TGCGCCAGCAGCCAAGGGGTCGGAGGAAACTATGGCTACACCTTC. This encodes CASSQGVGGNYGYTF.

The chain combines TRBV19 with TRBJ1-5; D might be TRBD1 (5 bases). V gave up 9 bases and J gave up 0 bases, with 12 bases separating them. CDR1 and CDR2 from the germline V gene are LNHDA and SQIVND (reference sequence). The CDR3 length is 14 residues. The CDR3 protein is CARNRGNSNQPQHF. CDR3 coding DNA: TGTGCCAGAAATAGGGGTAATAGCAATCAGCCCCAGCATTTT.

This clonotype has a count of ten or more. The rearrangement uses TRBV20-1 and TRBJ2-3, with a weak D call TRBD2 (5 bases). CDR1 DFQATT and CDR2 SNEGSKA come from the germline V gene (reference sequence). The CDR3 spans 16 residues. Deletions cut 1 base from V and 0 bases from J, with 14 bases between. CDR3 nucleotides: TGCAGTGCTAGAGGACCGGGGTTGGCTAGCACAGATACGCAGTATTTT. Translated: CSARGPGLASTDTQYF.

The chain couples TRBV7-9 to TRBJ2-7; 9 bases align to TRBD1. The CDR3 is 13 amino acids. Germline-derived CDR1 and CDR2 are SEHNR and FQNEAQ (reference sequence). Unmatched junction bases numbered 4, after V lost 7 bases and J lost 3 bases. The CDR3 loop reads CASIEDRGYEQYF. CDR3 sequence (DNA): TGTGCCAGCATCGAGGACAGGGGCTACGAGCAGTACTTC.

Turning to this clonotype: Germline is not matched at one junction end, which may reflect a read error. This chain links TRBV15 with TRBJ2-5, with TRBD2 matching 8 bases. Germline CDR1 is LNHNV and CDR2 is YYDKDF (reference sequence). The CDR3 has 17 residues. The CDR3 DNA is TGTGCTACCAGCAGTCTTTCCGGGACTAGGGTACAAGATACCCAGTACTTC. Amino acids: CATSSLSGTRVQDTQYF.

This clonotype was detected ten times or more. This chain links TRBV6-6 with TRBJ2-3; no firm D call. Germline V gives CDR1 MNHNY, CDR2 SVGAGI (reference sequence). The CDR3 loop spans 11 amino acids. V was cut by 8 bases and J by 5 bases, with 8 bases left in between. This CDR3 reads CASSRLDTQYF. The CDR3, as DNA: TGTGCCAGCTCTAGGTTAGATACGCAGTATTTT.

This clonotype appeared many times. This chain uses TRBV5-1 with TRBJ2-2; the match to TRBD2 covers 8 bases. The length of the CDR3 is 16 residues. CDR1 is SGHRS and CDR2 is YFSETQ in the germline V gene. V was pared by 0 bases and J by 4 bases, with 5 bases of the junction left unmatched. CDR3 sequence (DNA): TGCGCCAGCAGCTTGGAAAGCGGGAGCGGCACCGGGGAGCTGTTTTTT. It yields the protein CASSLESGSGTGELFF.

This clonotype occurred many times. The chain joins TRBV5-1 to TRBJ1-3, with D unclear. The CDR3 extends over 15 amino acids. Germline values: CDR1 SGHRS, CDR2 YFSETQ. With 4 bases removed from V and 0 bases from J, the gap between germline ends came to 11 bases. CDR3 sequence reads: CASSPLQSSGNTIYF. In nucleotides, the CDR3 is TGCGCCAGCAGCCCGCTACAAAGCTCTGGAAACACCATATATTTT.

This clonotype was found many times. The rearrangement links TRBV4-1 to TRBJ1-5, with unresolved D. Germline CDR1 reads MGHRA; CDR2 reads YSYEKL. Trimming cost V 0 bases and J 2 bases, with 11 bases left between them. The CDR3 covers 16 residues. CDR3 coding DNA: TGCGCCAGCAGCCAAGAAGGAGGGAGGCGCAATCAGCCCCAGCATTTT. Translating gives CASSQEGGRRNQPQHF.

This clonotype was counted many times. The rearrangement links TRBV28 to TRBJ2-3, with 10 nucleotides matching TRBD2. Germline V gives CDR1 MDHEN, CDR2 SYDVKM. There are 15 residues in the CDR3. The ends lost 7 bases at V and 3 bases at J; junction bases unmatched: 7. CDR3 residues: CASNLKAGGTDTQYF. For the CDR3, the DNA is TGTGCCAGCAACCTTAAAGCGGGAGGGACAGATACGCAGTATTTT.

The table lists this clonotype with many counts. This chain links TRBV28 with TRBJ2-4; TRBD1 is a possible D gene (6 bases). The V end lost 5 bases, the J end lost 1 base, and 15 bases lay between the germline ends. The CDR3 is made up of 16 amino acids. Germline V gene sequence: CDR1 MDHEN, CDR2 SYDVKM. Here the CDR3 reads CASSPSGQGAKNIQYF. CDR3 DNA: TGTGCCAGCAGTCCCTCCGGGCAGGGGGCCAAAAACATTCAGTACTTC.

This clonotype was detected ten times or more. The chain is built from TRBV5-6 and TRBJ2-7; D remains ambiguous. Trimming shortened V by 4 bases and J by 0 bases, and 14 bases separated the two germline ends. Germline values: CDR1 SGHDT, CDR2 YYEEEE. The CDR3 loop spans 15 amino acids. The CDR3 loop is CASSPGPKPSYEQYF. CDR3 nucleotide sequence: TGTGCCAGCAGCCCCGGACCAAAGCCCTCCTACGAGCAGTACTTC.

This clonotype came up many times. The chain links TRBV7-8 to TRBJ1-3; TRBD1 agrees at 9 bases. CDR1 is SGHVS, CDR2 FQNEAQ, per germline. V shed 5 bases, J shed 2 bases, and the junction held 7 bases outside the gene matches. CDR3 length: 16 residues. DNA for the CDR3: TGTGCCAGCAGCCAGGGGACAGGGCTACCTGGAAACACCATATATTTT. It yields the protein CASSQGTGLPGNTIYF.

For this clonotype: The germline gene is not matched at one end of the junction; a read error may be the cause. The chain is built from TRBV7-8 and TRBJ2-5; D is uncertain. This CDR3 region has 12 residues. From germline, CDR1 is SGHVS and CDR2 FQNEAQ. CDR3 protein: CASSLEEWTQYF. CDR3 sequence (DNA): TGTGCTAGCAGCTTAGAGGAGTGGACCCAGTACTTC.

This clonotype was found a few times. The chain couples TRBV5-1 to TRBJ1-1; 7 nucleotides match TRBD1. Germline V lookup: CDR1 SGHRS, CDR2 YFSETQ. V shed 2 bases, J shed 0 bases, and the junction held 10 bases outside the gene matches. CDR3 size: 17 residues. The CDR3 protein is CASSFRQGGILNTEAFF. CDR3 nucleotide sequence: TGCGCCAGCAGCTTCCGACAGGGAGGTATCCTGAACACTGAAGCTTTCTTT.

This clonotype was counted at least ten times. The V gene is TRBV9, the J gene TRBJ2-1; TRBD2 matches at 11 bases. Germline assignment: CDR1 SGDLS and CDR2 YYNGEE. This CDR3 is 14 amino acids long. J was trimmed by 8 bases and V by 1 base; bases with no gene match: 2. The CDR3 region has the DNA TGTGCCAGCAGCGTACTAGCGGGAGGCCATGAGCAGTTCTTC. It is translated as CASSVLAGGHEQFF.

This clonotype was picked up many times. This chain links TRBV9 with TRBJ2-1; D possibly matches TRBD1 or TRBD2 (6 bases each). Trimming stripped 1 base from V and 7 bases from J, with 21 bases between. The CDR3 is 17 residues long. Germline V gene lookup returns CDR1 SGDLS and CDR2 YYNGEE. CDR3 in amino acids: CASSVYQDAGEENEQFF. The CDR3, as DNA: TGTGCCAGCAGCGTATATCAGGATGCAGGGGAGGAAAATGAGCAGTTCTTC.

This clonotype was seen ten or more times. The chain is built from TRBV5-1 and TRBJ2-5; D perhaps matches TRBD2 (5 bases). Trimming took 5 bases from V and 1 from J, leaving 6 bases between them. The germline gives CDR1 SGHRS, CDR2 YFSETQ. The length of the CDR3 is 12 residues. The CDR3 spells CASRAVQETQYF. CDR3 sequence (DNA): TGCGCCAGCAGAGCGGTCCAAGAGACCCAGTACTTC.

The sample holds many counts of this clonotype. The rearrangement links TRBV5-1 to TRBJ1-5; TRBD1 matches at 8 bases. V lost 4 bases and J lost 5; bases outside the gene matches: 5. The CDR3 runs to 14 residues. Germline lookup yields CDR1 SGHRS and CDR2 YFSETQ. The CDR3 sequence is CASSRTGPDQPQHF. CDR3 in DNA: TGCGCCAGCAGCCGGACAGGGCCAGATCAGCCCCAGCATTTT. The entire variable domain, with the rest obtained from reference TRBV5-1 and TRBJ1-5, is as follows: KAGVTQTPRYLIKTRGQQVTLSCSPISGHRSVSWYQQTPGQGLQFLFEYFSETQRNKGNFPGRFSGRQFSNSRSEMNVSTLELGDSALYLCASSRTGPDQPQHFGDGTRLSIL.